Listed here are 2 T cell receptor beta chains from one sample, sequenced in a study of regulatory T cells in long-lasting Graves disease. Time point noted: persistent/refractory GD, antithyroid drugs over 5 years with positive TRAb. From PBMCs, RNA was extracted and then used to make the TCR library. CDR3 regions were amplified by Arm-PCR using iRepertoire HTBI primers to build TCR beta libraries. From the multiplex PCR reads, TCRdb called clonotypes with MiXCR, one entry per CDR3 protein. There are 600,000 to 850,000 distinct CDR3 sequences in the sample; around 30% occur only once, and roughly 40% lies in the top ten. Sample: peripheral blood mononuclear cells (PBMCs), taken when the disease was refractory, from a patient treated with antithyroid drugs. These receptors were obtained from a female donor with Graves disease.

A few counts support this clonotype. An end of the junction does not agree with germline; a read error may underlie this. CDR3 region: CASSDLTGFNSPLHF. CDR3 sequence (DNA): TGTGCCAGCAGTGACTTGACAGGGTTTAATTCACCCCTTCACTTT. The chain carries TRBV12-3 or TRBV12-4 and TRBJ1-6, with 7 bases lining up with TRBD1. CDR3 length equals 15 residues.

The chain carries TRBV6-1 and TRBJ2-7; 8 nucleotides align to TRBD2. The CDR3 covers 14 residues. Trimming removed 6 bases from V and 0 bases from J; junction bases left unmatched: 4. The germline gives CDR1 MNHNS, CDR2 SASEGT. CDR3 loop: CASRRAGDSYEQYF. The CDR3 bases are TGTGCCAGCAGACGAGCGGGAGACTCCTACGAGCAGTACTTC.